The rows below give T cell receptor beta chains drawn from one sample of a study of low-dose radiotherapy and immunotherapy resistance in tumors. TCRdb re-derived calls from the reads in MiXCR, one entry per CDR3 protein. The data hold about 100,000 distinct CDR3 sequences, with around 21% observed a single time. The sequences come from PBMCs, collected after low-dose radiotherapy plus immunotherapy. These receptors were collected from a male donor with prostate cancer. The CDR3 runs from the conserved cysteine through the conserved F or W. Each record gives: V gene, D gene, J gene, clone size, CDR3 DNA, CDR3 protein. The D gene is left open where the match is weak. Clone size is not always given. Where it is, it says once, few, many or a class for expanded clones.

TRBV5-6	TRBD1	TRBJ1-2	few	TGTGCCAGCAGCGGGACAGGGGGCGCATTTGGCTACACCTTC	CASSGTGGAFGYTF
TRBV7-6	.	TRBJ1-3	many	TGTGCCAGCAGCTTAGATATTGGAAACACCATATATTTT	CASSLDIGNTIYF
TRBV6-5	.	TRBJ2-1	many	TGTGCCAGCAGTTACTCCAGGGAAAATGAGCAGTTCTTC	CASSYSRENEQFF
TRBV3-1	TRBD1	TRBJ1-4	many	TGTGCCAGCAGCCCCCACAGGGGGCGAGCTAATGAAAAACTGTTTTTT	CASSPHRGRANEKLFF
TRBV10-3	.	TRBJ2-7	many	TGTGCCATCAGTGAGTCGGGGCGGGGGCCCACCTACGAGCAGTACTTC	CAISESGRGPTYEQYF
TRBV20-1	.	TRBJ2-3	many	TGCAGTGCTAGAGCCATGCTTCCAGATACGCAGTATTTT	CSARAMLPDTQYF
TRBV14	.	TRBJ1-1	many	TGTGCCAGCAGCCTGAGGGCGGCAATTCCCCTCGAAGCTTTCTTT	CASSLRAAIPLEAFF
TRBV11-1	TRBD2	TRBJ2-1	many	TGTGCCAGCAGCTTTCGACTAGCGGACTACAATGAGCAGTTCTTC	CASSFRLADYNEQFF
TRBV30	TRBD2	TRBJ2-5	many	TGTGCCTGGAGTGGCGGGGGGACTCAAGAGACCCAGTACTTC	CAWSGGGTQETQYF
TRBV20-1	.	TRBJ1-2	.	TGCAGTGCTAATAAGCGGGGAGGCTACACCTTC	CSANKRGGYTF
TRBV5-1	.	TRBJ2-1	many	TGCGCCAGCAGCGCCCAAACAGGGAAGAAGGGCGGTGAGCAGTTCTTC	CASSAQTGKKGGEQFF
TRBV12-3/TRBV12-4	.	TRBJ2-3	many	TGTGCCAGCAGTTCATCATTCGCAGATACGCAGTATTTT	CASSSSFADTQYF
TRBV7-9	TRBD2	TRBJ2-2	many	TGTGCCAGCAGCTTGCGGGGGGAGGATGCCGGGGAGCTGTTTTTT	CASSLRGEDAGELFF
TRBV20-1	.	TRBJ2-7	once	TGCAGTGCTATCTCATGGGGACTCAAGTCCTACGAGCAGTACTTC	CSAISWGLKSYEQYF
TRBV28	TRBD1	TRBJ1-5	few	TGTGCCAGCAGGGGTCACAGGGGTGGGAATCAGCCCCAGCATTTT	CASRGHRGGNQPQHF
TRBV29-1	.	TRBJ1-2	many	TGCAGCGGGGGGGAGACAGGTTATGGCTACACCTTC	CSGGETGYGYTF
TRBV3-1	.	TRBJ2-5	many	TGTGCCAGCAGCCAAGGGGCACGGAACCAAGAGACCCAGTACTTC	CASSQGARNQETQYF
TRBV12-2	.	TRBJ2-3	many	TGTGCAAGTCGCTTCGCCAGGGAGGGGACAGATACGCAGTATTTT	CASRFAREGTDTQYF
TRBV9	.	TRBJ1-2	many	TGTGCCAGCAGCGTAGGGACAGACTCAGCTAACTATGGCTACACCTTC	CASSVGTDSANYGYTF
TRBV20-1	TRBD1	TRBJ1-2	many	TGCAGTGCTACCCCTCAGGGGGTATCGGGCTACACCTTC	CSATPQGVSGYTF
TRBV5-1	.	TRBJ2-1	many	TGCGCCAGCAGCTCACTCCTCGCCGAGGAATACTCCTACAATGAGCAGTTCTTC	CASSSLLAEEYSYNEQFF
TRBV20-1	TRBD2	TRBJ2-6	many	TGCAGTGCTAGAGCTAGCGGTTCCGTCTCTGGGGCCAACGTCCTGACTTTC	CSARASGSVSGANVLTF
TRBV6-2/TRBV6-3	.	TRBJ2-4	many	TGTGCCAGCACACCCGGAGGGGGCAGAGACATTCAGTACTTC	CASTPGGGRDIQYF
TRBV20-1	TRBD2	TRBJ2-7	.	TGCAGTGCTAGGAGCACTAGCGCCTCCTACGAGCAGTACTTC	CSARSTSASYEQYF
TRBV12-3/TRBV12-4	.	TRBJ2-2	many	TGTGCCAGCAGCCGAGACTACACCGGGGAGCTGTTTTTT	CASSRDYTGELFF
TRBV30	.	TRBJ1-2	many	TGTGCCTGGATTTTTCCCGGAGGACCGGGATCTTACTATGGCTACACCTTC	CAWIFPGGPGSYYGYTF
TRBV10-1	TRBD1	TRBJ2-7	many	TGCGCCAGCAGCGCCGGGGACAGGGTTTACGAGCAGTACTTC	CASSAGDRVYEQYF
TRBV11-3	TRBD2	TRBJ2-5	many	TGTGCCAGCAGCCCGGGACTAGGGGAGACCCAGTACTTC	CASSPGLGETQYF
TRBV5-1	.	TRBJ2-5	few	TGCGCCAGCAGCGGGGACGAGGGGTTATGGCAAGAGACCCAGTACTTC	CASSGDEGLWQETQYF
TRBV20-1	.	TRBJ1-2	.	TGCAGTGCTAGAACAGGGAGGTATGGCTACACCTTC	CSARTGRYGYTF
TRBV25-1	.	TRBJ2-7	many	TGTGCCAGCAATGACGTAATCCAAGACGAGCAGTACTTC	CASNDVIQDEQYF
TRBV5-1	.	TRBJ1-2	.	TGCGCCAGCAGCTTGGTCCCCGACTATGGCTACACCTTC	CASSLVPDYGYTF
TRBV5-1	TRBD2	TRBJ2-1	.	TGCGCCAGCAGCTTAGGGAGCGGGGGGGCCGTCAATGAGCAGTTCTTC	CASSLGSGGAVNEQFF
TRBV29-1	TRBD1	TRBJ1-2	many	TGCAGCGCCCAGGGACAGGGTTTGTATGGCTACACCTTC	CSAQGQGLYGYTF
TRBV5-5	TRBD1	TRBJ1-1	.	TGTGCCAGCAGACCAGGGGTTGGGACAGCCAACACTGAAGCTTTCTTT	CASRPGVGTANTEAFF
TRBV6-2/TRBV6-3	TRBD1	TRBJ2-7	many	TGTGCCAGCAGTAGGACAGGCTCCTACGAGCAGTACTTC	CASSRTGSYEQYF
TRBV4-2	TRBD2	TRBJ2-3	many	TGTGCCAGCAGCCAAATGGGTGGCCGGGGGGACACAGATACGCAGTATTTT	CASSQMGGRGDTDTQYF
TRBV28	.	TRBJ2-7	many	TGTGCCAGCAGAACCCCGGGATCTTACGAGCAGTACTTC	CASRTPGSYEQYF
TRBV11-2	TRBD1	TRBJ1-5	.	TGTGCCAGCAGCTTAGGGCCAGGGGGCCATCAGCCCCAGCATTTT	CASSLGPGGHQPQHF